This is a list of T cell receptor beta chains from one sample in a study of spatial heterogeneity in lung cancer. TCRdb re-called the 5' RACE reads with MiXCR, one entry per CDR3 protein. The sample carries about 23,000 distinct CDR3 sequences, 3% to 4% recorded once. Material: PBMCs, obtained at surgery. The origin of the receptors is a female donor with early-stage non-small cell lung cancer. Both conserved end residues are part of each CDR3. The D gene is left open where the match is weak. Each size is once, few, many or a size class.

TGTGCCAGCAGCACAGGACTAGGGTTGGATGAGCAGTTCTTC CASSTGLGLDEQFF many TRBV11-3 TRBD2 TRBJ2-1
TGTGCCAGCAGCTTAGCGCTAGGGACAGACGAGCAGTTCTTC CASSLALGTDEQFF many TRBV7-9 TRBD1 TRBJ2-1
TGTGCCAGCAGTGAAGCGCAGGGAGGTGAAGCTTTCTTT CASSEAQGGEAFF many TRBV2 NA TRBJ1-1
TGTGCCTGGAGTTTGTCCGGAGATACGCAGTATTTT CAWSLSGDTQYF many TRBV30 NA TRBJ2-3
TGTGCCAGCAGTGAGGGGGAAGGGAACACAGATACGCAGTATTTT CASSEGEGNTDTQYF many TRBV2 NA TRBJ2-3
TGTGCCATCGCGGCCCTGCGGGGGCAGCAGTACTTC CAIAALRGQQYF many TRBV28 NA TRBJ2-7
TGTGCCAGCTCGGGAGCGGGAGGGGTTTTTTCTGTCAATGAGCAGTTCTTC CASSGAGGVFSVNEQFF many TRBV7-8 TRBD2 TRBJ2-1
TGTGCCAGCAGCCACCGACAGGGAGGAGGGCCTAGCTCCTATAATTCACCCCTCCACTTT CASSHRQGGGPSSYNSPLHF many TRBV5-4 TRBD1 TRBJ1-6
TGCAGTGCTAGGACTAGCTACTACGAGCAGTACTTC CSARTSYYEQYF many TRBV20-1 TRBD2 TRBJ2-7
TGTGCCAGTAGATCACCTAGCGGGAGGGCGAATGAGCAGTTCTTC CASRSPSGRANEQFF many TRBV19 TRBD2 TRBJ2-1
TGCAGTGCTAGCTTAGGTAGCGGGAGCCCCTACAATGAGCAGTTCTTC CSASLGSGSPYNEQFF many TRBV20-1 TRBD2 TRBJ2-1
TGCAGTGCTAGAGACGCAATTGCGGGAGCCGGTGGCGGGGAGCTGTTTTTT CSARDAIAGAGGGELFF many TRBV20-1 TRBD2 TRBJ2-2